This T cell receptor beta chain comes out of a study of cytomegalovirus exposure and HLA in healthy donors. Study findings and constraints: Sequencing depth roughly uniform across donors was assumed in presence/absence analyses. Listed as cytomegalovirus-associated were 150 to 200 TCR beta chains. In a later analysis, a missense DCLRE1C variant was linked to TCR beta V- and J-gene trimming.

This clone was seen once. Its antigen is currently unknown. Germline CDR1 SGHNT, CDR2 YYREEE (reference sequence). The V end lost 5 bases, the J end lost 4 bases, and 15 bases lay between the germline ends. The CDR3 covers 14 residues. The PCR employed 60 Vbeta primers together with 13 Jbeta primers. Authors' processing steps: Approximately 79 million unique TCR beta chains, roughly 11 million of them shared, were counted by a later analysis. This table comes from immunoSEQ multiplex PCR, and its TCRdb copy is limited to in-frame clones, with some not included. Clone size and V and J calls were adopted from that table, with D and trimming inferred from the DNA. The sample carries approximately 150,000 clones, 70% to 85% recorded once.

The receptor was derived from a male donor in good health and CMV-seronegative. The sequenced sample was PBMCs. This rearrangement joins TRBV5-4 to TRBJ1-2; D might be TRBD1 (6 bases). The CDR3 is CASRGAGEGYGYTF. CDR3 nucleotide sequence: TGTGCCAGCAGGGGGGCCGGGGAGGGCTATGGCTACACCTTC.